The entry below describes one T cell receptor beta chain. These data come from a study of OX40 agonist ivuxolimab in advanced cancers. Study context: The study treated patients with ivuxolimab, an agonistic anti-OX40 (CD134) antibody.

Some clones are missing from TCRdb's copy, which holds only in-frame ones; the method was immunoSEQ multiplex PCR. The profile shows about 58,000 clones, 82% of them singletons. The receptor's source is an adult with an advanced solid tumor such as melanoma, head and neck, liver or kidney cancer. Sequenced here: CD4+ or CD8+ T cells sorted from blood, sampled in a trial of the OX40 agonist ivuxolimab.

The CDR3 protein is CASSYSPSGSGYEQYF. CDR3 nucleotides: TGTGCCAGCAGTTACTCCCCTAGCGGGAGTGGATACGAGCAGTACTTC. The chain carries TRBV6-5 and TRBJ2-7; 10 bases line up with TRBD2. The CDR3 runs to 16 residues. V was pared by 0 bases and J by 4 bases, with 6 bases of the junction left unmatched. Germline lookup yields CDR1 MNHEY and CDR2 SVGAGI.